Shown below are 8 T cell receptor beta chains from a single sample sequenced in a study of blood T cell repertoires in COVID-19. The assay was immunoSEQ multiplex PCR, and TCRdb's table has in-frame clones only and misses some. The data hold 42,000 or so clones, with around 94% observed a single time. Sequenced input: peripheral blood. All receptors derive from a man aged 45-60 years with active COVID-19.

V gene TRBV3-1 (or the pseudogene TRBV3-2) combines with J gene TRBJ2-1; weak D call: TRBD2 (6 bases). V was clipped by 8 bases and J by 4 bases, with 9 bases between them. The CDR3 covers 12 residues. Germline values: CDR1 LGHDT, CDR2 YNNKEL (reference sequence). The CDR3: CASGTSYNEQFF. In nucleotides, the CDR3 is TGTGCCAGCGGGACTTCTTACAATGAGCAGTTCTTC.

This clone was observed once. The genes are TRBV5-6 and TRBJ2-3; D gene ambiguous. This CDR3 comprises 16 residues. Germline V CDR1 and CDR2: SGHDT, YYEEEE. V lost 0 bases to trimming and J lost 1 base, with 12 bases between them. The CDR3 sequence is CASSLGLGAGTDTQYF. In DNA form, the CDR3 reads TGTGCCAGCAGCTTGGGTCTAGGAGCAGGCACAGATACGCAGTATTTT.

The V and J genes are TRBV5-8 and TRBJ2-7, with D perhaps TRBD1 (5 bases). The CDR3 is 15 amino acids. The V end was cut by 0 bases, the J end by 0 bases, with 10 bases between. Germline V CDR1 and CDR2: SGHTS, YDEGEE. The CDR3 nucleotides are TGTGCCAGCAGCTTGGAGGCAGGGAACTCCTACGAGCAGTACTTC. It encodes CASSLEAGNSYEQYF.

V gene TRBV25-1 combines with J gene TRBJ2-7; D might be TRBD2 (7 bases). Germline CDR1 MGHDK, CDR2 SYGVNS. Trimming took 0 bases from V and 2 from J, leaving 14 bases between them. CDR3 length equals 16 residues. For the CDR3, the DNA is TGTGCCAGCAGTGAATACGGGGGGCCCCCGCCCTACGAGCAGTACTTC. This encodes CASSEYGGPPPYEQYF.

The chain recombines TRBV27 with TRBJ2-5, with D unclear. Germline-derived CDR1 and CDR2 are MNHEY and SMNVEV (reference sequence). V lost 3 bases to trimming and J lost 7 bases, with 24 bases between them. The CDR3 totals 17 residues. CDR3 in amino acids: CASSLIGGVDFVGTQYF. In DNA form, the CDR3 reads TGTGCCAGCAGTTTGATTGGTGGAGTGGATTTCGTCGGGACCCAGTACTTC.

A single count supports this clone. The V gene is TRBV3-1 (or the pseudogene TRBV3-2), the J gene TRBJ2-3; maybe TRBD2 (6 bases). The CDR3 runs 14 residues. V was clipped by 4 bases and J by 4 bases, with 12 bases between them. Germline assignment: CDR1 LGHDT and CDR2 YNNKEL (reference sequence). CDR3 in amino acids: CASSRGEGADTQYF. The CDR3 DNA is TGTGCCAGCAGCCGCGGGGAAGGGGCAGATACGCAGTATTTT.

J is TRBJ2-1 and V is TRBV25-1; 7 nucleotides line up with TRBD2. This CDR3 has 15 residues. Germline V gene data show CDR1 as MGHDK and CDR2 as SYGVNS. With 3 bases clipped from V and 4 bases from J, the junction kept 6 bases outside the gene matches. The DNA of the CDR3 is TGTGCCAGCAGTGAGGCGGGAGAGGCTTACAATGAGCAGTTCTTC. Amino acid sequence: CASSEAGEAYNEQFF.

The chain employs TRBV27 and TRBJ2-7; perhaps TRBD2 as D (5 bases). V was trimmed by 6 bases and J by 1 base, leaving 10 bases between them. CDR1 MNHEY and CDR2 SMNVEV come from the germline V gene (reference sequence). This CDR3 is built from 13 residues. The CDR3 DNA follows: TGTGCCAGCAGCATTACGGGGTCCTACGAGCAGTACTTC. This codes for CASSITGSYEQYF.